This T cell receptor beta chain derives from a study of CD8 T cells in Susac syndrome. Study as a whole: There were about six sequenced Susac syndrome patients with active disease and eight or nine in remission. Patients with Susac syndrome were, at the time of blood collection, therapy-naive, maintained on corticosteroids, or maintained on intravenous immunoglobulin alone.

Findings and caveats of the study: The CD4+ T cell repertoires in Susac syndrome did not show any clonal expansion.

In regard to this clonotype: Antigen unknown.

It was with random hexamers that 0.5 to 1 ug RNA was reverse transcribed. TCR beta CDR3 was amplified by immunoSEQ multiplex PCR. This amplification extended across 54 Vbeta and 13 Jbeta segments. TCRdb re-derived calls from the immunoSEQ multiplex PCR reads in MiXCR, one entry per CDR3 protein. The sample has just over 150,000 distinct CDR3 sequences, roughly 95% seen once. The sequence was collected from a human donor with Susac syndrome. The source material was CD4+ T cells from PBMCs.

CDR3 in DNA: TGCGCCAGCAGTTTATTAACTAGCACAGATACGCAGTATTTT. Its protein is CASSLLTSTDTQYF. The V and J genes are TRBV5-1 and TRBJ2-3; D unresolved. Germline CDR1 is SGHRS and CDR2 is YFSETQ. The CDR3 is 14 amino acids. The V end lost 5 bases, the J end lost 0 bases, and 10 bases lay between the germline ends.